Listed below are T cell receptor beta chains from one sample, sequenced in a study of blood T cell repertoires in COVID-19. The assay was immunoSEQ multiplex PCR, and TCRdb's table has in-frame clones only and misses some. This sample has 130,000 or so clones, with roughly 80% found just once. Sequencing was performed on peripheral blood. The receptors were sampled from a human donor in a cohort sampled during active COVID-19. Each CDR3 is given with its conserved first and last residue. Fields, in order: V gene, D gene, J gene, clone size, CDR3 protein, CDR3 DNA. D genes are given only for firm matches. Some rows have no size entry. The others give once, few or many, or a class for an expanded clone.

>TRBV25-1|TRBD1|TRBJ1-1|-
CASTAADRATEAFF
TGTGCCAGCACTGCTGCCGACAGGGCAACAGAGGCTTTCTTT
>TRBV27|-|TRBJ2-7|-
CASSRGTAAYEQYF
TGTGCCAGCAGTCGCGGGACGGCAGCCTACGAGCAGTACTTC
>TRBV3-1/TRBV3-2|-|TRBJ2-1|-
CASSQDPGVHNEQFF
TGTGCCAGCAGCCAAGATCCCGGGGTCCACAATGAGCAGTTCTTC
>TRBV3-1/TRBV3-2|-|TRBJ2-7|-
CASSQLQGPYEQYF
TGTGCCAGCAGCCAATTACAGGGCCCCTACGAGCAGTACTTC
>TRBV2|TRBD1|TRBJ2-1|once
CASRELRQGRPPEQFF
TGTGCCAGCAGAGAGCTCCGACAGGGGAGGCCACCCGAGCAGTTCTTC
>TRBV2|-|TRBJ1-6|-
CASSEAYRGQGMRSPLHF
TGTGCCAGCAGTGAAGCATACCGGGGCCAGGGGATGCGATCACCCCTCCACTTT
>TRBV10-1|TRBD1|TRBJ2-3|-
CASSEGTGGMRDTQYF
TGCGCCAGCAGTGAGGGTACAGGGGGTATGCGAGATACGCAGTATTTT
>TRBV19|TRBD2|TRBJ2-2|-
CASRWTSRDAGELFF
TGTGCCAGTAGGTGGACTAGCCGGGATGCAGGGGAGCTGTTTTTT
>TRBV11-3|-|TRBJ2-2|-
CASSEGGMNTGELFF
TGTGCCAGCAGCGAGGGGGGGATGAACACCGGGGAGCTGTTTTTT
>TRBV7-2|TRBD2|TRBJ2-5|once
CASSFSSGGEEETQYF
TGTGCCAGCAGCTTCTCTAGCGGGGGTGAGGAAGAGACCCAGTACTTC
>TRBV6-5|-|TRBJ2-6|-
CASREGYSGANVLTF
TGTGCCAGCAGGGAGGGGTACTCTGGGGCCAACGTCCTGACTTTC
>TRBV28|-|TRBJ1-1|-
CASSFGGETEAFF
TGTGCCAGCAGTTTCGGGGGAGAGACTGAAGCTTTCTTT
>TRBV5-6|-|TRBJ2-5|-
CASSAIEETQYF
TGTGCCAGCAGCGCAATAGAAGAGACCCAGTACTTC
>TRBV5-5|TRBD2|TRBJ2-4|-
CASSFSSGGFQNIQYF
TGTGCCAGCAGCTTCTCCAGCGGGGGGTTCCAAAACATTCAGTACTTC
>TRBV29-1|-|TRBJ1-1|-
CSVVPGTAELNGEAFF
TGCAGCGTTGTCCCTGGGACTGCAGAACTGAACGGTGAAGCTTTCTTT
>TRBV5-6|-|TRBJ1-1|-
CASSGWTQDVEIRGAEAFF
TGTGCCAGCAGCGGGTGGACACAAGACGTGGAGATCCGTGGTGCTGAAGCTTTCTTT
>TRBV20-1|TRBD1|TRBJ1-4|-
CSASRPGQGGEKLFF
TGCAGTGCTAGTAGACCGGGACAGGGAGGAGAAAAACTGTTTTTT
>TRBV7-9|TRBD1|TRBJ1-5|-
CASSRTGGMGQPQHF
TGTGCCAGCAGCAGGACAGGGGGAATGGGTCAGCCCCAGCATTTT
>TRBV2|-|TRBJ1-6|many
CASSVNSPLHF
TGTGCCAGCAGTGTCAACTCTCCCCTCCACTTT
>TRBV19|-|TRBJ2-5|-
CASSMGQAFQETQYF
TGTGCCAGTAGTATGGGGCAGGCCTTCCAAGAGACCCAGTACTTC
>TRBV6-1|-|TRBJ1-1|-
CASSEDRRNTEAFF
TGTGCCAGCAGTGAAGACAGGAGGAACACTGAAGCTTTCTTT
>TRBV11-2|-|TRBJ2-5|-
CASSSGQWETQYF
TGTGCCAGCAGCTCCGGACAGTGGGAGACCCAGTACTTC
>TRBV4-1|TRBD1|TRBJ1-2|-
CASSQGNRDRVRDGYTF
TGCGCCAGCAGCCAGGGTAACCGGGACAGGGTTCGAGATGGCTACACCTTC
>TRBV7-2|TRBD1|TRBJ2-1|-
CASSPQGDEQFF
TGTGCCAGCAGCCCCCAGGGGGATGAGCAGTTCTTC
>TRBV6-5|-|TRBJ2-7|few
CASSLSWDSSYEQYF
TGTGCCAGCAGTTTGTCCTGGGACTCGTCCTACGAGCAGTACTTC
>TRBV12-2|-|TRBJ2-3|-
CASRLCSALADTQYF
TGTGCAAGTCGCTTATGTTCGGCACTAGCGGATACGCAGTATTTT
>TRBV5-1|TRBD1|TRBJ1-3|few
CASSTGQGDGNTIYF
TGCGCCAGCAGCACCGGACAGGGGGATGGAAACACCATATATTTT
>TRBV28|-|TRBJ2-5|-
CASRRHRVQETQYF
TGTGCCAGCAGACGGCACAGGGTTCAAGAGACCCAGTACTTC
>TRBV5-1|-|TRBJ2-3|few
CASSFDRPDTDTQYF
TGCGCCAGCAGTTTCGACAGACCCGACACAGATACGCAGTATTTT
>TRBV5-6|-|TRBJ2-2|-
CASSLAGRGGELFF
TGTGCCAGCAGCTTGGCCGGGCGGGGCGGGGAGCTGTTTTTT
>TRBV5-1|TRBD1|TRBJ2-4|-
CASSSTGESIQYF
TGCGCCAGCAGCTCGACAGGGGAGAGCATTCAGTACTTC
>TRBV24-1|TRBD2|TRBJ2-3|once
CATSDWTSGAQYF
TGTGCCACCAGTGATTGGACTAGCGGGGCGCAGTATTTT
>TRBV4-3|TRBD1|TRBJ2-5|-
CASSQGTGNSQETQYF
TGCGCCAGCAGCCAAGGGACAGGGAACTCCCAAGAGACCCAGTACTTC
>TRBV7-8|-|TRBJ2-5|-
CASSLRAQFSAGETQYF
TGTGCCAGCAGCTTACGGGCCCAATTTAGCGCAGGAGAGACCCAGTACTTC